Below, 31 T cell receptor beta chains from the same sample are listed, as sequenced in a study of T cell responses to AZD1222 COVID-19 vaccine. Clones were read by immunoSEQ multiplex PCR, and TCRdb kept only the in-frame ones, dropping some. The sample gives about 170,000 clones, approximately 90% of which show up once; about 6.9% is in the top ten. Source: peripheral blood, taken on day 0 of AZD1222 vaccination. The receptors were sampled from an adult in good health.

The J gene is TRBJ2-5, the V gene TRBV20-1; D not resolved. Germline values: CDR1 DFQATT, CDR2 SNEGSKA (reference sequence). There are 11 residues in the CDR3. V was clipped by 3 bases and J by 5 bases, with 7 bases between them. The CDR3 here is CSASSSETQYF. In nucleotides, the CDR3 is TGCAGTGCTAGTAGTTCGGAGACCCAGTACTTC.

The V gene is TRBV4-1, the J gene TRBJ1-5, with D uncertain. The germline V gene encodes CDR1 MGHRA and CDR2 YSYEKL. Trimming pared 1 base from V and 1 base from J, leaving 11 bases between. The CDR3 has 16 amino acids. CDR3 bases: TGCGCCAGCAGCCAAGTACCCCCCCCAAGCAATCAGCCCCAGCATTTT. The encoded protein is CASSQVPPPSNQPQHF.

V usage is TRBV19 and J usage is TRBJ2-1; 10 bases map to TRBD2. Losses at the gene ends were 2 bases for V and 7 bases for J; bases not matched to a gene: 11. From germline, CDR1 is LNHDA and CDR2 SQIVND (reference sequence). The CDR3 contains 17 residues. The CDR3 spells CASSIYGAGGPVNEQFF. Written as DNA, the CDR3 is TGTGCCAGTAGTATATATGGAGCGGGGGGGCCGGTGAATGAGCAGTTCTTC.

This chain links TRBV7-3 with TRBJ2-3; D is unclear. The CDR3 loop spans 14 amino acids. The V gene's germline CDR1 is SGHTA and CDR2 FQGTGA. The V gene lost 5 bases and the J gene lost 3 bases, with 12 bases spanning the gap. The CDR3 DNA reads TGTGCCAGCAGCCCCGACCTTAGAACAGATACGCAGTATTTT. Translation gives CASSPDLRTDTQYF.

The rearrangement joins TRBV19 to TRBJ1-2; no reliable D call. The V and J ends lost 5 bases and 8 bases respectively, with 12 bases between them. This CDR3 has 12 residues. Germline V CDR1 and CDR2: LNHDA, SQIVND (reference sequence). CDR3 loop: CASSGGNRGYTF. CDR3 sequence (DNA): TGTGCCAGTAGTGGCGGGAATCGAGGCTACACCTTC.

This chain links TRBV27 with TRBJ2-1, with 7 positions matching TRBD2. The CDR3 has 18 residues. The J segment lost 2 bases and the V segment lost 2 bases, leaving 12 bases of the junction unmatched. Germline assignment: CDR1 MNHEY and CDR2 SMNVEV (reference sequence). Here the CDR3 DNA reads TGTGCCAGCAGTTTAAAGGGCCCCGGGGGGAGTACCTACAATGAGCAGTTCTTC. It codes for CASSLKGPGGSTYNEQFF.

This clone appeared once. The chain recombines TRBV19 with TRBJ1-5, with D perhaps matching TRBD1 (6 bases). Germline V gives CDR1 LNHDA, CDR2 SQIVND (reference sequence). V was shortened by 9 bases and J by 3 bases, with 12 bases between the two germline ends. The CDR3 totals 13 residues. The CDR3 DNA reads TGTGCCAGCGAGGGACAATTCAATCAGCCCCAGCATTTT. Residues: CASEGQFNQPQHF.

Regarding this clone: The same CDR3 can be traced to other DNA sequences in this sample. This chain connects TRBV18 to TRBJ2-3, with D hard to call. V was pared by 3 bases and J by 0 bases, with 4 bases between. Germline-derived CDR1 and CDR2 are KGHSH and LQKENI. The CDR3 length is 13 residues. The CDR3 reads CASSPPSTDTQYF. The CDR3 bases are TGTGCCAGCTCACCCCCAAGCACAGATACGCAGTATTTT.

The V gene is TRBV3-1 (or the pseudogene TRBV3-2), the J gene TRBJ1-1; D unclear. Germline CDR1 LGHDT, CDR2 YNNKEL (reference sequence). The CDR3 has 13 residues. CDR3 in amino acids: CVPPRALDTEAFF. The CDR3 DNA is TGTGTCCCGCCCCGGGCCCTTGACACTGAAGCTTTCTTT.

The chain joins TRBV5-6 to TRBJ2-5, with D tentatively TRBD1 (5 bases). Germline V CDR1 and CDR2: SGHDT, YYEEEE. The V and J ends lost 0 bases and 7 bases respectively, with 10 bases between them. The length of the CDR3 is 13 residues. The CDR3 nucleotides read TGTGCCAGCAGCTTGGGGCAGGGTGGGACCCAGTACTTC. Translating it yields CASSLGQGGTQYF.

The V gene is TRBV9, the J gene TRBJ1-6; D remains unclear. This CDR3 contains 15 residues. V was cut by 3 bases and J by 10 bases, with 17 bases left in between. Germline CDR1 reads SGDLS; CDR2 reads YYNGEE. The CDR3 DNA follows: TGTGCCAGCAGCGGGCCGGGAGCACCGAGCTCACCCCTCCACTTT. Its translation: CASSGPGAPSSPLHF.

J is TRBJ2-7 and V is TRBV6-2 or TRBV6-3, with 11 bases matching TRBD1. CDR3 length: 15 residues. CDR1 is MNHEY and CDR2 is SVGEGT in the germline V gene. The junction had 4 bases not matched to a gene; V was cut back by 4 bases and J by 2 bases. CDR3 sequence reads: CASSLGQGGTYEQYF. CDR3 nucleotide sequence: TGTGCCAGCAGTTTGGGACAGGGGGGGACCTACGAGCAGTACTTC.

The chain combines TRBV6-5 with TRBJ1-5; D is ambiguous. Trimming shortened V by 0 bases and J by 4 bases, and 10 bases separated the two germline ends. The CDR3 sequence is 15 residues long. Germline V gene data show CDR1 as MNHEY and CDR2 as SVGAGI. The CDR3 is CASSYSPGNNQPQHF. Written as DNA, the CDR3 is TGTGCCAGCAGTTACTCGCCTGGGAATAATCAGCCCCAGCATTTT.

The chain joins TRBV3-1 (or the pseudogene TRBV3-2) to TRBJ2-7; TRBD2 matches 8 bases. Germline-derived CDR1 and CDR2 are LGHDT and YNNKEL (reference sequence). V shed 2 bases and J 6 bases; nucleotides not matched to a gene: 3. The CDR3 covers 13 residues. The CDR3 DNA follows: TGTGCCAGCAGCCAATCGGGGGGGTTCGAGCAGTACGTC. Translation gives CASSQSGGFEQYV.

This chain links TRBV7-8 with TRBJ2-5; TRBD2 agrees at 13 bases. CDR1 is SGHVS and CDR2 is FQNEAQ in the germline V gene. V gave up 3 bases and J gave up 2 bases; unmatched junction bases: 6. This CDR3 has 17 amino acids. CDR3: CASSLARLAGGQETQYF. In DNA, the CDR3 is TGTGCCAGCAGCTTGGCCCGACTAGCGGGGGGTCAAGAGACCCAGTACTTC.

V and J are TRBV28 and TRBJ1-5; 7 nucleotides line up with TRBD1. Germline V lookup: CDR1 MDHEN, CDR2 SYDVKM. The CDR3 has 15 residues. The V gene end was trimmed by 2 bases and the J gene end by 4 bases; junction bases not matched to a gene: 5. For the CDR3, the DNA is TGTGCCAGCAGTTTAAGGCAGGGGGTGAATCAGCCCCAGCATTTT. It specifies CASSLRQGVNQPQHF.

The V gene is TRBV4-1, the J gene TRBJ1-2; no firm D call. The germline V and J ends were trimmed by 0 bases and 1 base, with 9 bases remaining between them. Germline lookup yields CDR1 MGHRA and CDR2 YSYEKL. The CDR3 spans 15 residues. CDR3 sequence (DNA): TGCGCCAGCAGCCAAGAATCGGTCTTTAACTATGGCTACACCTTC. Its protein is CASSQESVFNYGYTF.

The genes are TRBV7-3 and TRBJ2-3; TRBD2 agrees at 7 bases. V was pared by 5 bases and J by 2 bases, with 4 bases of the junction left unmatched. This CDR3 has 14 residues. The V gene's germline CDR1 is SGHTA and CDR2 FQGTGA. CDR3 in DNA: TGTGCCAGCAGCCCTCTAGCGGCCACAGATACGCAGTATTTT. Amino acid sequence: CASSPLAATDTQYF.

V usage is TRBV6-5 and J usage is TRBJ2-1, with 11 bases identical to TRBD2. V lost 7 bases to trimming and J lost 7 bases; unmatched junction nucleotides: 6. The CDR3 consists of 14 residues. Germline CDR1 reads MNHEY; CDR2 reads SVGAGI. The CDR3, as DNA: TGTGCCAGCAATAGCGGGGGGGCCTCGAATGAGCAGTTCTTC. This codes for CASNSGGASNEQFF.

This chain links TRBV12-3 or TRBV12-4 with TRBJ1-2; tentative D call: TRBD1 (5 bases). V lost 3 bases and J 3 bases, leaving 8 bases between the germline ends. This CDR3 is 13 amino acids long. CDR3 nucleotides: TGTGCCAGCAGTTTGGGGACCCACTATGGCTACACCTTC. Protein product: CASSLGTHYGYTF.

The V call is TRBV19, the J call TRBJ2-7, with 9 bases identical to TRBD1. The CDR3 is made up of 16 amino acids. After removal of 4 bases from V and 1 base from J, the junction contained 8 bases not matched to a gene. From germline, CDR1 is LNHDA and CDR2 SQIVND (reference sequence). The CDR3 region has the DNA TGTGCCAGTAGTAAGATTCCGGGACAGGGTTCCTACGAGCAGTACTTC. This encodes CASSKIPGQGSYEQYF.

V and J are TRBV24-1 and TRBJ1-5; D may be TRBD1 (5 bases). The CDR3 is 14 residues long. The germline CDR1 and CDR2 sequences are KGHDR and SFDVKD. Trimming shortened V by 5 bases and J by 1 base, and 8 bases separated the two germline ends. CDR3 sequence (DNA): TGTGCCACCAGTGTAGGGGTCAGCAATCAGCCCCAGCATTTT. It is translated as CATSVGVSNQPQHF.

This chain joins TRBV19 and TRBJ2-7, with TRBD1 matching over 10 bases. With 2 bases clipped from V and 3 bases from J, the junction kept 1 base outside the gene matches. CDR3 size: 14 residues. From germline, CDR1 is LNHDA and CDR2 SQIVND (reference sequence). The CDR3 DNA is TGTGCCAGTAGTATACGGGACAGGGGCTACGAGCAGTACTTC. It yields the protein CASSIRDRGYEQYF.

The CDR3 here is CSAREGSRQFF. CDR3 DNA: TGCAGTGCTAGAGAGGGCAGTCGGCAGTTCTTC. The chain is built from TRBV20-1 and TRBJ2-1; D gene uncertain. Per the germline V gene, CDR1 is DFQATT and CDR2 is SNEGSKA (reference sequence). This CDR3 is built from 11 residues. V was cut by 0 bases and J by 12 bases, with 9 bases left in between.

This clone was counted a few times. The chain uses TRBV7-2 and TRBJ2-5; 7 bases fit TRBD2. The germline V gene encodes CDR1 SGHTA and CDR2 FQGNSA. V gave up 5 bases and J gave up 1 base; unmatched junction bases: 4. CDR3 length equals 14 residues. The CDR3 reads CASSPGGGQETQYF. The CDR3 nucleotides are TGTGCCAGCAGCCCTGGGGGGGGCCAAGAGACCCAGTACTTC.

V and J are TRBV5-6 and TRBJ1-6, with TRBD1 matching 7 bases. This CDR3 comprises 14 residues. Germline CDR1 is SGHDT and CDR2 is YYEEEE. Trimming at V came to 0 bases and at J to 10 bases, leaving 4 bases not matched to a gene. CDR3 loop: CASSLDRGTSPLHF. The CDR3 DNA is TGTGCCAGCAGCTTGGACAGGGGCACCTCACCCCTCCACTTT.

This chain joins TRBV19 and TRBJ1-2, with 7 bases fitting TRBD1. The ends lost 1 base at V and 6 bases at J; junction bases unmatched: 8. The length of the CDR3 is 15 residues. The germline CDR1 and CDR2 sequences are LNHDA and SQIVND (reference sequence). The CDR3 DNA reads TGTGCCAGTAGTATAGCCGCCGGCAGGGGGAATGGCTACACCTTC. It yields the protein CASSIAAGRGNGYTF.

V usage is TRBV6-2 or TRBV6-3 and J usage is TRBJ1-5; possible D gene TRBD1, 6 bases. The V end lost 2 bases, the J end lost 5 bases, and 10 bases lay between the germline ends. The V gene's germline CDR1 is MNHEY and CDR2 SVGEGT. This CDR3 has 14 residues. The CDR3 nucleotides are TGTGCCAGCAGTTACCTGACAGGTGATCAGCCCCAGCATTTT. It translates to CASSYLTGDQPQHF.

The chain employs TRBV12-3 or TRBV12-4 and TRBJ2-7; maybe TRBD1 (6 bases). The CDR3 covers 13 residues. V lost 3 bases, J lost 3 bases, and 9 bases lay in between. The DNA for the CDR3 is TGTGCCAGCAGTTTTGGACAGAACTACGAGCAGTACGTC. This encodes CASSFGQNYEQYV.

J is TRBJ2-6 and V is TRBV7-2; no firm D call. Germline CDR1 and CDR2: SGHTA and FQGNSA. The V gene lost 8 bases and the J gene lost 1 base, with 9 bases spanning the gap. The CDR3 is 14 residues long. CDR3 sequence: CASSMGSGANVLTF. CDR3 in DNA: TGTGCCAGCTCAATGGGATCTGGGGCCAACGTCCTGACTTTC.

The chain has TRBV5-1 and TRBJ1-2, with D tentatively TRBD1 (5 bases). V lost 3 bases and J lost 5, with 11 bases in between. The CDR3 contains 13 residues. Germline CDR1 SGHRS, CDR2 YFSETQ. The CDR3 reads CASSSPGGYGYTF. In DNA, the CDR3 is TGCGCCAGCAGCTCCCCGGGGGGGTATGGCTACACCTTC.